Included here is one T cell receptor (beta chain) sequence, with context. These data belong to a study of CD8+ T cells in alopecia areata. Germline V gene lookup returns CDR1 MNHNY and CDR2 SVGAGI (reference sequence). Trimming took 4 bases from V and 0 from J, leaving 9 bases between them. CDR3 length: 15 amino acids. It was cDNA, reverse transcribed from extracted RNA, that served as the sequencing template. Clones were read by immunoSEQ multiplex PCR, and TCRdb kept only the in-frame ones, dropping some. The sample consists of approximately 58,000 clones, 44% of them appearing once. Sequencing was carried out using NKG2D-low CD8+ T cells sorted from blood. This receptor was identified in a human donor with alopecia areata. V usage is TRBV6-6 and J usage is TRBJ1-4; no definite D call. This CDR3 is CASSSHDPTNEKLFF. The CDR3 DNA is TGTGCCAGCAGTTCACATGACCCAACTAATGAAAAACTGTTTTTT.